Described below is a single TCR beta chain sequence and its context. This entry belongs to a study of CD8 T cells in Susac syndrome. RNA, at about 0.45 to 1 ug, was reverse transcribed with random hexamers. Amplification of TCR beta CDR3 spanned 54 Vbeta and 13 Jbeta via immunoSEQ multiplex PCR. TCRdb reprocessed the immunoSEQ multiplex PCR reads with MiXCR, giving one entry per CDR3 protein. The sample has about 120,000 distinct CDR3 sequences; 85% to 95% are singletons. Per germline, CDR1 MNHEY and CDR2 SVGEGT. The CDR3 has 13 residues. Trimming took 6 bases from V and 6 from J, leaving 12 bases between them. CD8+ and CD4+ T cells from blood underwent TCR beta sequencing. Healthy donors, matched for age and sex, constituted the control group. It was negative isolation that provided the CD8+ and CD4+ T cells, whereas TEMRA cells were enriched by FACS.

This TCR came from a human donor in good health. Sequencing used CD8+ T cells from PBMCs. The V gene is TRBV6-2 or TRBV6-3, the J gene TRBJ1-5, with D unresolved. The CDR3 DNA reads TGTGCCAGCAGCGAGGTTCGTGGTCAGCCCCAGCATTTT. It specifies CASSEVRGQPQHF.